The 18 T cell receptor beta chains reported below all come from one sample, sequenced in a study of blood T cell repertoires in COVID-19. Assay used: immunoSEQ multiplex PCR; TCRdb lists only in-frame clones, some missing. The data show roughly 400,000 clones, roughly 86% seen once. The material sequenced was peripheral blood. Receptor source: an older woman with COVID-19, enrolled during active disease.

This sequence joins TRBV6-5 and TRBJ2-7; 10 nucleotides align to TRBD1. The germline V gene has CDR1 MNHEY and CDR2 SVGAGI. This CDR3 contains 15 residues. Trimming cost V 6 bases and J 2 bases; bases outside gene matches: 7. The CDR3 is CASSAQTGGPYEQYF. The CDR3 DNA sequence: TGTGCCAGCAGCGCCCAGACAGGGGGCCCCTACGAGCAGTACTTC.

The V and J genes are TRBV4-1 and TRBJ2-5, with 15 nucleotides matching TRBD2. Germline CDR1 MGHRA, CDR2 YSYEKL. V was pared by 1 base and J by 4 bases, with 4 bases of the junction left unmatched. This CDR3 has 17 amino acids. In DNA form, the CDR3 reads TGCGCCAGCAGCCAAGTCGGACTAGCGGGGGGGGGAGAGACCCAGTACTTC. Its translation: CASSQVGLAGGGETQYF.

The chain recombines TRBV5-6 with TRBJ2-1; 8 bases are shared with TRBD2. V shed 3 bases and J 7 bases; nucleotides not matched to a gene: 18. The length of the CDR3 is 18 residues. Germline V gives CDR1 SGHDT, CDR2 YYEEEE. The CDR3 bases are TGTGCCAGCAGCTGGAGCGTGGACCGGGGGGGAGGGTCGAATGAGCAGTTCTTC. As protein: CASSWSVDRGGGSNEQFF.

V gene TRBV7-8 combines with J gene TRBJ1-4; possible D gene TRBD1, 5 bases. Germline CDR1 reads SGHVS; CDR2 reads FQNEAQ. Trimming pared 4 bases from V and 8 bases from J, leaving 14 bases between. There are 14 residues in the CDR3. The CDR3 is CASSSGGSGEKLFF. In nucleotides, the CDR3 is TGTGCCAGCAGCTCGGGGGGTAGTGGGGAAAAACTGTTTTTT.

The J gene is TRBJ1-1, the V gene TRBV28; 8 nucleotides align to TRBD1. V shed 2 bases and J 4 bases; nucleotides not matched to a gene: 0. Germline V lookup: CDR1 MDHEN, CDR2 SYDVKM. The CDR3 sequence is 13 residues long. The CDR3 region is CASSLQGATEAFF. CDR3 nucleotides: TGTGCCAGCAGTTTACAGGGGGCCACTGAAGCTTTCTTT.

V is TRBV6-2 or TRBV6-3 and J is TRBJ2-1; 15 nucleotides line up with TRBD2. Germline CDR1 MNHEY, CDR2 SVGEGT. The CDR3 is 17 residues long. Trimming cost V 6 bases and J 0 bases; bases outside gene matches: 3. This chain's CDR3 is CASSGLAGGPSYNEQFF. The CDR3 DNA reads as TGTGCCAGCAGCGGACTAGCGGGGGGGCCCTCCTACAATGAGCAGTTCTTC.

This chain links TRBV5-1 with TRBJ2-7, with 11 positions matching TRBD2. There are 16 residues in the CDR3. Germline assignment: CDR1 SGHRS and CDR2 YFSETQ. V trimming: 0 bases; J trimming: 4 bases; junction bases outside the gene matches: 6. The chain's CDR3 is CASSLEMTSGAYEQYF. CDR3 nucleotide sequence: TGCGCCAGCAGCTTGGAGATGACTAGCGGGGCTTACGAGCAGTACTTC.

This rearrangement joins TRBV5-1 to TRBJ2-1; possibly TRBD2 for D (6 bases). The V gene's germline CDR1 is SGHRS and CDR2 YFSETQ. This CDR3 has 15 amino acids. Trimming removed 7 bases at V and 5 bases at J, with 19 bases between. CDR3 amino acids: CASQGRLVQDNEQFF. CDR3 bases: TGCGCCAGCCAGGGAAGACTAGTTCAAGACAATGAGCAGTTCTTC.

The chain joins TRBV5-4 to TRBJ2-5; D is unresolved. V lost 4 bases to trimming and J lost 5 bases, with 6 bases between them. The CDR3 extends over 11 amino acids. Germline CDR1 SGHNT, CDR2 YYREEE (reference sequence). The CDR3 is CASSHYETQYF. The CDR3 DNA follows: TGTGCCAGCAGCCACTATGAGACCCAGTACTTC.

The gene calls are TRBV19 and TRBJ2-3; no clear D. V lost 7 bases, J lost 0 bases, and 11 bases lay in between. Germline-derived CDR1 and CDR2 are LNHDA and SQIVND (reference sequence). The CDR3 totals 14 residues. The CDR3 nucleotides are TGTGCCAGTAAACAACTACGAAGCACAGATACGCAGTATTTT. Its protein is CASKQLRSTDTQYF.

This sequence joins TRBV15 and TRBJ2-7; D is uncertain. CDR1 and CDR2 (germline): LNHNV, YYDKDF (reference sequence). The CDR3 consists of 11 residues. Deletions cut 0 bases from V and 6 bases from J, with 3 bases between. Here the CDR3 reads CATSRESEQYF. The CDR3 DNA sequence: TGTGCCACCAGCAGAGAGAGCGAGCAGTACTTC.

The chain uses TRBV7-9 and TRBJ1-3; D ambiguous. The CDR3 length is 15 residues. The germline V gene encodes CDR1 SEHNR and CDR2 FQNEAQ (reference sequence). With 3 bases removed from V and 0 bases from J, the gap between germline ends came to 9 bases. The CDR3 bases are TGTGCCAGCAGCTTTCTGCGGGGCTCTGGAAACACCATATATTTT. Translation gives CASSFLRGSGNTIYF.

The rearrangement links TRBV9 to TRBJ2-3; 8 positions agree with TRBD2. The CDR3 has 17 amino acids. The V gene end was trimmed by 4 bases and the J gene end by 3 bases; junction bases not matched to a gene: 13. Germline CDR1 reads SGDLS; CDR2 reads YYNGEE. The CDR3 DNA is TGTGCCAGCAGCCTCCATGGACGGGGGGGACCTACAGATACGCAGTATTTT. It yields the protein CASSLHGRGGPTDTQYF.

This clone was detected only once. V usage is TRBV19 and J usage is TRBJ2-1, with 8 nucleotides matching TRBD2. This CDR3 has 14 amino acids. Looked up from germline, CDR1 is LNHDA and CDR2 is SQIVND (reference sequence). The J segment lost 10 bases and the V segment lost 3 bases, leaving 8 bases of the junction unmatched. DNA for the CDR3: TGTGCCAGTAGTATCGGGGGGGGGCGTAAGGAGCAGTTCTTC. It codes for CASSIGGGRKEQFF.

This clone turned up a few times. This chain joins TRBV11-2 and TRBJ2-7; 8 bases agree with TRBD2. This CDR3 is 13 amino acids long. The trim removed 6 bases at V and 4 bases at J, leaving 5 bases unmatched. Per germline, CDR1 SGHAT and CDR2 FQNNGV. CDR3 DNA: TGTGCCAGCAGTTCGACTAGCGATTACGAGCAGTACTTC. Translating gives CASSSTSDYEQYF. The full variable domain, with the rest looked up from reference TRBV11-2 and TRBJ2-7, is EAGVAQSPRYKIIEKRQSVAFWCNPISGHATLYWYQQILGQGPKLLIQFQNNGVVDDSQLPKDRFSAERLKGVDSTLKIQPAKLEDSAVYLCASSSTSDYEQYFGPGTRLTVT.

The chain has TRBV5-1 and TRBJ1-2; 7 bases are shared with TRBD1. V was pared by 3 bases and J by 5 bases, with 13 bases of the junction left unmatched. The CDR3 extends over 16 amino acids. The germline CDR1 and CDR2 sequences are SGHRS and YFSETQ. This chain's CDR3 is CASSSQMRDRAYGYTF. The CDR3 DNA is TGCGCCAGCAGCTCCCAAATGCGGGACAGAGCTTATGGCTACACCTTC.

V is TRBV3-1 (or the pseudogene TRBV3-2) and J is TRBJ1-6, with D perhaps matching TRBD1 (5 bases). V was pared by 5 bases and J by 7 bases, with 9 bases between. The CDR3 runs to 13 residues. The V gene's germline CDR1 is LGHDT and CDR2 YNNKEL (reference sequence). The CDR3 sequence is CASSTTGNSPLHF. CDR3 sequence (DNA): TGTGCCAGCAGCACCACAGGCAATTCACCCCTCCACTTT.

This clone was seen a few times. The CDR3 region is CASSPRQGRSYGYTF. CDR3 coding DNA: TGTGCCAGCAGCCCGCGACAGGGGCGCTCCTATGGCTACACCTTC. The gene calls are TRBV7-3 and TRBJ1-2; 8 bases align to TRBD1. J was trimmed by 4 bases and V by 5 bases; bases with no gene match: 9. The CDR3 consists of 15 residues. In germline, CDR1 is SGHTA, CDR2 FQGTGA.